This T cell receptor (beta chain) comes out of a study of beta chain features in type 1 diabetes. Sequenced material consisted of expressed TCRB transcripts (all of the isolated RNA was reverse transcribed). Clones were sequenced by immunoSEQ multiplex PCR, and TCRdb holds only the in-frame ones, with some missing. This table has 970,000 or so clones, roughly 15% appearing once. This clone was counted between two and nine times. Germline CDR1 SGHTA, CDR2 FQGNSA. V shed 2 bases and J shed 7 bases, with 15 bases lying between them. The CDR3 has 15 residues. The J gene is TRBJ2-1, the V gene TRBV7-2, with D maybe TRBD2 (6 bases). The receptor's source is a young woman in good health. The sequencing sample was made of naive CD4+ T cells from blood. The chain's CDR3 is CASSLWLARENEQFF. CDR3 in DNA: TGTGCCAGCAGCTTATGGCTAGCGAGGGAAAATGAGCAGTTCTTC.